The T cell receptor (beta chain) under discussion was sequenced for a study of PD-1 blockade in classical Hodgkin lymphoma. Germline V gene data show CDR1 as SGHTA and CDR2 as FQGNSA. Trimming pared 3 bases from V and 6 bases from J, leaving 11 bases between. This CDR3 comprises 13 residues. Every single patient, without exception, relapsed after autologous stem cell transplantation, and brentuximab vedotin exposure varied. Libraries were prepared by immunoSEQ multiplex PCR; TCRdb keeps only in-frame clonotypes and omits some of them. The table has around 28,000 clones, around 78% seen once. This specimen consisted of peripheral blood mononuclear cells (PBMCs), obtained before the second cycle of nivolumab. V gene TRBV7-2 combines with J gene TRBJ1-2; no clear D. This clonotype was sampled from a human donor with classical Hodgkin lymphoma. This CDR3 reads CASSLAAADGYTF. In nucleotides, the CDR3 is TGTGCCAGCAGCTTGGCCGCAGCGGATGGCTACACCTTC.